This TCR beta chain came from a study of blood T cells in healthy people across ages. With a J-beta primer mix and a sample-barcoded 5' primer, a second PCR ran about 6 to 11 cycles. MiXCR, run by TCRdb on the 5' RACE reads, gives a single entry per CDR3 protein. Of 1.5 million to 2 million distinct CDR3 sequences listed, around half are singletons. From germline, CDR1 is MNHEY and CDR2 SMNVEV (reference sequence). CDR3 length equals 17 residues. The J segment lost 0 bases and the V segment lost 8 bases, leaving 9 bases of the junction unmatched. This sequence was found in a woman aged 40 to 50 in good health. The chain links TRBV27 to TRBJ2-6; 8 positions agree with TRBD2. Input material: blood. CDR3 DNA: TGTGCCAGCGGCCCCGGGGGGGTCAGCTCTGGGGCCAACGTCCTGACTTTC. Translated: CASGPGGVSSGANVLTF.